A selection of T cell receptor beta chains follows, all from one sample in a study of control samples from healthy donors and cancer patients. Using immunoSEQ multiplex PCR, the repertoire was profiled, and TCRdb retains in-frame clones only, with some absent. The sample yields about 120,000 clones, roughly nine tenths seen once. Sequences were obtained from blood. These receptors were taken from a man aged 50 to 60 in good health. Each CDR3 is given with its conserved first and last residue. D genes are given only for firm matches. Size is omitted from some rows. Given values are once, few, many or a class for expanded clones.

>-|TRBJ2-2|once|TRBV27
CASSSGENTGELFF
TGTGCCAGCAGTTCAGGGGAGAACACCGGGGAGCTGTTTTTT
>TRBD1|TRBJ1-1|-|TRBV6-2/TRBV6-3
CASSLRDRGLNTEAFF
TGTGCCAGCAGCCTCCGGGACAGGGGCTTGAACACTGAAGCTTTCTTT
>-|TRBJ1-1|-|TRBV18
CASSPNVNTEAFF
TGTGCCAGCTCACCAAACGTGAACACTGAAGCTTTCTTT
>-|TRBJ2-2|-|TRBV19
CASSIYPGTYTGELFF
TGTGCCAGTAGTATCTACCCAGGGACTTACACCGGGGAGCTGTTTTTT
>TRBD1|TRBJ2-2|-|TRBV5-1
CASSSTGAGTGELFF
TGCGCCAGCAGCTCGACAGGGGCGGGCACCGGGGAGCTGTTTTTT
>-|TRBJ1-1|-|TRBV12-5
CASGIHPAAGPFANTEAFF
TGTGCTAGTGGTATCCATCCGGCGGCAGGGCCTTTCGCGAACACTGAAGCTTTCTTT
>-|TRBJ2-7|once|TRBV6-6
CASSSLVVYEQYF
TGTGCCAGCAGTTCTCTAGTAGTCTACGAGCAGTACTTC
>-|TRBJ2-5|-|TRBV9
CASSVGAIDQETQYF
TGTGCCAGCAGCGTAGGGGCAATAGACCAAGAGACCCAGTACTTC
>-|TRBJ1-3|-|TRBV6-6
CASSLKAGNTIYF
TGTGCCAGCAGTTTAAAGGCTGGAAACACCATATATTTT
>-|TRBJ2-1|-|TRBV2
CASSELKEQFF
TGTGCCAGCAGTGAATTAAAGGAGCAGTTCTTC
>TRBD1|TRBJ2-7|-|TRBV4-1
CASSPRQGFYEQYF
TGCGCCAGCAGCCCACGACAGGGGTTCTACGAGCAGTACTTC
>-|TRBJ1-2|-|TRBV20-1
CSASSKSYYGYTF
TGCAGTGCTAGTTCCAAGAGCTACTATGGCTACACCTTC
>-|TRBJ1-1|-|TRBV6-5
CASSFSGSTEAFF
TGTGCCAGCAGTTTTTCGGGTAGCACTGAAGCTTTCTTT
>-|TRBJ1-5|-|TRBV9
CASSGAGANQPQHF
TGTGCCAGCAGCGGGGCGGGGGCCAATCAGCCCCAGCATTTT
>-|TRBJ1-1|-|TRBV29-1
CSVIVGNLNTEAFF
TGCAGCGTGATTGTAGGGAACCTGAACACTGAAGCTTTCTTT
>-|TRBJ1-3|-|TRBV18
CASSPSFGAGIADAGNTIYF
TGTGCCAGCTCACCATCGTTTGGGGCAGGGATTGCAGATGCTGGAAACACCATATATTTT
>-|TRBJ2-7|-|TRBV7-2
CASSLGLSEQYF
TGTGCCAGCAGCTTAGGACTGAGCGAGCAGTACTTC
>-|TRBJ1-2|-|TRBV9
CASSVARIQGSYGYTF
TGTGCCAGCAGCGTAGCTCGGATACAGGGAAGTTATGGCTACACCTTC